This T cell receptor (beta chain) came from a study of CD8 T cells in ankylosing spondylitis. There are many counts of this clonotype. Its antigen remains unknown. General observations from the study: Blood from ankylosing spondylitis patients appeared to carry a characteristic roughly 8-variant TCR beta motif. Prior work had noted some motif variants in reactive arthritis blood and synovial fluid. There was reportedly significant enrichment of clones that were disease-linked in matched ankylosing spondylitis synovial fluid.

Scientists made TCR beta libraries using quantitative 5'-RACE with molecular barcodes. TCRdb recomputed calls from the 5' RACE reads with MiXCR, one row per CDR3 protein. The repertoire includes some 200,000 distinct CDR3 sequences, around a sixth of them detected once, and 4.3% sits in the top ten. The CDR3 has 15 residues. The V segment lost 1 base and the J segment 2 bases; nucleotides outside the gene matches: 6. Germline V CDR1 and CDR2: SGHRS, YFSETQ. The material sequenced was blood, either unsorted or a sorted T cell fraction (not recorded which). This TCR derives from a male donor aged 10-30 years with ankylosing spondylitis or in good health (not recorded which). The J gene is TRBJ2-7, the V gene TRBV5-1; 7 bases align to TRBD1. CDR3 residues: CASSLQDRSPYEQYF. In nucleotides, the CDR3 is TGCGCCAGCAGCTTGCAGGACAGGAGTCCCTACGAGCAGTACTTC. Full variable domain (missing parts from reference TRBV5-1 and TRBJ2-7): KAGVTQTPRYLIKTRGQQVTLSCSPISGHRSVSWYQQTPGQGLQFLFEYFSETQRNKGNFPGRFSGRQFSNSRSEMNVSTLELGDSALYLCASSLQDRSPYEQYFGPGTRLTVT.